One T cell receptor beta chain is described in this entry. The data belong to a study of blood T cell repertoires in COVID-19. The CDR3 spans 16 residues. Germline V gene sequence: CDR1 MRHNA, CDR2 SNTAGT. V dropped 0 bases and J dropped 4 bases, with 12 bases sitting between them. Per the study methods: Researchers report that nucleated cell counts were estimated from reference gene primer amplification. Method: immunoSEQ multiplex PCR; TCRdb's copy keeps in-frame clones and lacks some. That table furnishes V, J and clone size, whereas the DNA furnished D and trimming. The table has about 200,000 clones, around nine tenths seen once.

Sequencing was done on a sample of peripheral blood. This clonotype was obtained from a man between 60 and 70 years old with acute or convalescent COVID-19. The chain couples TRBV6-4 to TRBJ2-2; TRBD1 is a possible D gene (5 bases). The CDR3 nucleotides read TGTGCCAGCAGTGACTCGGGGCTGCCTGTCACCGGGGAGCTGTTTTTT. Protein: CASSDSGLPVTGELFF.